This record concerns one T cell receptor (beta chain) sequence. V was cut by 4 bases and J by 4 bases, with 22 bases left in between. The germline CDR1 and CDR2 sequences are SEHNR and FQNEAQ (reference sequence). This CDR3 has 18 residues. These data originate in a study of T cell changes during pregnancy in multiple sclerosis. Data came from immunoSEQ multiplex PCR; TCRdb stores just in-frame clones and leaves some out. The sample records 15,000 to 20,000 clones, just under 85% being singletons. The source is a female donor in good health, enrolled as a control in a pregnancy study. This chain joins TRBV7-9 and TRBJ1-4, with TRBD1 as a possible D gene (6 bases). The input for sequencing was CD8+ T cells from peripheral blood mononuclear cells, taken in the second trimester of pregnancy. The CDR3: CASSSSVGGATNNEKLFF. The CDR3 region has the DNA TGTGCCAGCAGCTCGTCGGTTGGGGGGGCGACTAATAATGAAAAACTGTTTTTT.